What follows are 31 T cell receptor beta chains derived from one specimen sequenced in a study of cytomegalovirus exposure and HLA in healthy donors. A multiplex PCR was run with 60 Vbeta primers and 13 Jbeta primers. This table comes from immunoSEQ multiplex PCR, and its TCRdb copy is limited to in-frame clones, with some not included. Among fewer than 150,000 clones listed, around 80% were seen once. Sequencing was carried out using PBMCs. Source of these receptors: a female donor in good health and CMV-seronegative.

Turning to this clone: This sample includes further DNA sequences coding for the same CDR3. The V and J genes are TRBV28 and TRBJ1-1; 7 positions match TRBD1. The CDR3 covers 14 residues. Trimming took 0 bases from V and 6 from J; bases not matched to a gene: 4. Germline V gives CDR1 MDHEN, CDR2 SYDVKM. The CDR3 bases are TGTGCCAGCAGTTTATGGACAGGGCGGTCTGAAGCTTTCTTT. Translated, it gives CASSLWTGRSEAFF.

In this sample, this clone turned up once. The rearrangement links TRBV5-6 to TRBJ1-4, with TRBD1 matching over 9 bases. J was trimmed by 0 bases and V by 4 bases; bases with no gene match: 4. The CDR3 length is 16 residues. CDR1 is SGHDT, CDR2 YYEEEE, per germline. The CDR3 DNA follows: TGTGCCAGCAGCGGGGACAGGGTCGCAACTAATGAAAAACTGTTTTTT. Translating gives CASSGDRVATNEKLFF.

The V gene is TRBV29-1, the J gene TRBJ2-6; tentative D call: TRBD2 (5 bases). V was clipped by 6 bases and J by 0 bases, with 12 bases between them. The CDR3 runs 15 residues. CDR1 is SQVTM and CDR2 is ANQGSEA in the germline V gene. CDR3 loop: CSVALGSSGANVLTF. CDR3 in DNA: TGCAGCGTAGCTTTAGGGAGCTCTGGGGCCAACGTCCTGACTTTC. Filled out from reference TRBV29-1 and TRBJ2-6, the complete variable domain reads SAVISQKPSRDICQRGTSLTIQCQVDSQVTMMFWYRQQPGQSLTLIATANQGSEATYESGFVIDKFPISRPNLTFSTLTVSNMSPEDSSIYLCSVALGSSGANVLTFGAGSRLTVL.

The genes are TRBV30 and TRBJ1-3; D is ambiguous. CDR3 length equals 16 residues. Looked up from germline, CDR1 is GTSNPN and CDR2 is SVGIG (reference sequence). The V and J ends lost 2 bases and 7 bases respectively, with 21 bases between them. The CDR3 nucleotides read TGTGCCTGGAGTCCTCTGACCCCGGAGGCCGGGAACACCATATATTTT. It encodes CAWSPLTPEAGNTIYF.

This sequence joins TRBV11-2 and TRBJ2-7, with D perhaps matching TRBD2 (5 bases). Germline CDR1 is SGHAT and CDR2 is FQNNGV. The CDR3 is 14 amino acids. V was shortened by 4 bases and J by 6 bases, with 16 bases between the two germline ends. CDR3 DNA sequence: TGTGCCAGCAGCTCTAAACCTCTGAGGGCCGAGCAGTACTTC. Its protein product is CASSSKPLRAEQYF.

The rearrangement uses TRBV7-3 and TRBJ2-7; 7 positions match TRBD2. The CDR3 totals 14 residues. Germline V gives CDR1 SGHTA, CDR2 FQGTGA. Trimming took 5 bases from V and 6 from J; bases not matched to a gene: 10. This chain's CDR3 is CASSPDGGWAEQYF. CDR3 bases: TGTGCCAGCAGCCCCGACGGGGGGTGGGCCGAGCAGTACTTC.

CDR3 in DNA: TGCGCCAGCAGCCAAGCAGCCGGGACAGGCTCTGAACTGGAGCAGTACTTC. It codes for CASSQAAGTGSELEQYF. The chain uses TRBV4-1 and TRBJ2-7; TRBD1 matches at 8 bases. CDR1 MGHRA and CDR2 YSYEKL come from the germline V gene. The V segment lost 1 base and the J segment 7 bases; nucleotides outside the gene matches: 15. The CDR3 is 17 amino acids.

This chain connects TRBV7-2 to TRBJ2-5, with 12 bases aligning to TRBD2. The V and J ends lost 3 bases and 5 bases, in that order; junction bases with no gene match: 7. Germline V lookup: CDR1 SGHTA, CDR2 FQGNSA. CDR3 length equals 16 residues. Written as DNA, the CDR3 is TGTGCCAGCAGCTTTAGACTAGCGGGAGAGGGGGAGACCCAGTACTTC. This codes for CASSFRLAGEGETQYF.

V is TRBV18 and J is TRBJ1-1; D is possibly TRBD1 (6 bases). The germline gives CDR1 KGHSH, CDR2 LQKENI. Trimming took 1 base from V and 4 from J, leaving 13 bases between them. The CDR3 length is 15 residues. CDR3 residues: CASSPRGGIGTEAFF. CDR3 DNA: TGTGCCAGCTCACCACGGGGGGGCATAGGCACTGAAGCTTTCTTT.

The chain joins TRBV5-6 to TRBJ2-1; 11 positions agree with TRBD2. Germline V gives CDR1 SGHDT, CDR2 YYEEEE. The CDR3 runs 16 residues. J was trimmed by 2 bases and V by 2 bases; bases with no gene match: 3. CDR3 region: CASSFGLAGAYNEQFF. The CDR3 DNA reads TGTGCCAGCAGCTTTGGACTAGCGGGTGCCTACAATGAGCAGTTCTTC.

This clone was counted only a few times. The chain is built from TRBV7-9 and TRBJ2-1; 12 nucleotides agree with TRBD1. CDR1 is SEHNR and CDR2 is FQNEAQ in the germline V gene (reference sequence). V lost 5 bases and J lost 3; bases outside the gene matches: 5. The CDR3 contains 16 residues. CDR3 in amino acids: CASSRGTGGDYNEQFF. The CDR3 DNA follows: TGTGCCAGCAGCCGCGGGACAGGGGGCGACTACAATGAGCAGTTCTTC.

The J gene is TRBJ2-7, the V gene TRBV5-1; 7 positions match TRBD1. CDR1 and CDR2 (germline): SGHRS, YFSETQ. The CDR3 is made up of 15 amino acids. After removal of 9 bases from V and 2 bases from J, the junction contained 14 bases not matched to a gene. Here the CDR3 DNA reads TGCGCCATCCCTCCACCCGGGACAGTAGCCTACGAGCAGTACTTC. This codes for CAIPPPGTVAYEQYF.

The chain is built from TRBV19 and TRBJ1-5, with a weak D call TRBD1 (5 bases). The germline V gene has CDR1 LNHDA and CDR2 SQIVND (reference sequence). The CDR3 length is 13 residues. The germline V and J ends were trimmed by 4 bases and 4 bases, with 8 bases remaining between them. The CDR3 coding sequence is TGTGCCAGTAGTACGACAGAAAATCAGCCCCAGCATTTT. This sequence encodes CASSTTENQPQHF.

J is TRBJ1-1 and V is TRBV18; TRBD1 is a possible D gene (6 bases). The CDR3 runs to 13 residues. V dropped 3 bases and J dropped 5 bases, with 10 bases sitting between them. The germline V gene encodes CDR1 KGHSH and CDR2 LQKENI. The CDR3 is CASSPQGNTEAFF. DNA of the CDR3: TGTGCCAGCTCACCCCAGGGGAATACTGAAGCTTTCTTT.

This clone was seen more than once but under ten times. This chain joins TRBV30 and TRBJ1-6, with D unresolved. Germline V lookup: CDR1 GTSNPN, CDR2 SVGIG (reference sequence). V was clipped by 0 bases and J by 2 bases, with 11 bases between them. CDR3 size: 16 residues. The CDR3 coding sequence is TGTGCCTGGAGTGTACGGGAGGGTGCCTATAATTCACCCCTCCACTTT. Its translation: CAWSVREGAYNSPLHF.

This clone has a handful of counts. The chain links TRBV7-2 to TRBJ2-7, with a tentative D call TRBD1 (5 bases). Between the trimmed V and J ends, which lost 5 bases and 7 bases, there was a span of 9 bases. Germline CDR1 SGHTA, CDR2 FQGNSA. The CDR3 loop spans 11 amino acids. CDR3 in DNA: TGTGCCAGCAGCCCCGACAGAGAGCAGTACTTC. It codes for CASSPDREQYF.

V and J are TRBV5-4 and TRBJ1-2; TRBD1 is a possible D gene (5 bases). Trimming took 0 bases from V and 6 from J, leaving 12 bases between them. Germline values: CDR1 SGHNT, CDR2 YYREEE (reference sequence). This CDR3 has 14 residues. CDR3 in amino acids: CASSLARGINGYTF. The CDR3 DNA reads TGTGCCAGCAGCTTGGCCCGGGGGATTAATGGCTACACCTTC.

The rearrangement links TRBV30 to TRBJ2-1; weak D call: TRBD2 (6 bases). CDR1 is GTSNPN and CDR2 is SVGIG in the germline V gene (reference sequence). V was cut by 5 bases and J by 10 bases, with 21 bases left in between. CDR3 length: 14 amino acids. The CDR3 DNA sequence: TGTGCCTGGGAGAAACCGGGACTCGAGGGAGAGCAGTTCTTC. Protein product: CAWEKPGLEGEQFF.

The rearrangement joins TRBV4-1 to TRBJ2-1; 11 nucleotides agree with TRBD1. J lost 9 bases, V lost 0 bases, and 1 base had no gene match. This CDR3 spans 14 amino acids. Germline CDR1 reads MGHRA; CDR2 reads YSYEKL. The CDR3 reads CASSQDGTGGEQFF. The CDR3 nucleotides are TGCGCCAGCAGCCAAGATGGGACAGGGGGTGAGCAGTTCTTC.

This chain uses TRBV30 with TRBJ2-7, with a tentative D call TRBD2 (5 bases). Deletions cut 2 bases from V and 5 bases from J, with 10 bases between. Germline V gene data show CDR1 as GTSNPN and CDR2 as SVGIG (reference sequence). This CDR3 is built from 12 residues. CDR3 in amino acids: CAWSKEGNEQYF. Here the CDR3 DNA reads TGTGCCTGGAGTAAAGAGGGAAACGAGCAGTACTTC.

The chain carries TRBV29-1 and TRBJ1-1, with TRBD1 as a possible D gene (5 bases). The CDR3 contains 14 residues. V lost 4 bases to trimming and J lost 0 bases, with 12 bases between them. Germline CDR1 and CDR2: SQVTM and ANQGSEA. The CDR3 nucleotides read TGCAGCGTTGCGGGGGTTGGGATGAACACTGAAGCTTTCTTT. Translating it yields CSVAGVGMNTEAFF.

J is TRBJ2-3 and V is TRBV10-3, with 9 bases lining up with TRBD1. Germline-derived CDR1 and CDR2 are ENHRY and SYGVKD. The J segment lost 4 bases and the V segment lost 6 bases, leaving 8 bases of the junction unmatched. This CDR3 region has 15 residues. The CDR3 reads CAIRHWTGDPDTQYF. The DNA of the CDR3 is TGTGCCATCAGACATTGGACAGGGGACCCAGATACGCAGTATTTT.

The chain couples TRBV28 to TRBJ1-5; a weak D match, TRBD1 (6 bases). The CDR3 consists of 15 residues. Germline V gene lookup returns CDR1 MDHEN and CDR2 SYDVKM. V was clipped by 6 bases and J by 1 base, with 13 bases between them. The CDR3 protein is CASSLPGESNQPQHF. Here the CDR3 DNA reads TGTGCCAGCAGCCTACCAGGGGAGAGCAATCAGCCCCAGCATTTT.

V and J are TRBV28 and TRBJ2-7, with D maybe TRBD1 (6 bases). The germline V and J ends were trimmed by 6 bases and 0 bases, with 12 bases remaining between them. Germline-derived CDR1 and CDR2 are MDHEN and SYDVKM. There are 14 residues in the CDR3. The CDR3 DNA sequence: TGTGCCAGCAGCGCCACAGGGACCTCCTACGAGCAGTACTTC. This codes for CASSATGTSYEQYF.

The chain couples TRBV28 to TRBJ2-7, with 8 positions matching TRBD1. The V segment lost 8 bases and the J segment 2 bases; nucleotides outside the gene matches: 5. The CDR3 contains 13 residues. Germline lookup yields CDR1 MDHEN and CDR2 SYDVKM. CDR3 nucleotides: TGTGCCAGCGGGACGGGACAGGCCTACGAGCAGTACTTC. Its protein product is CASGTGQAYEQYF.

The V call is TRBV6-5, the J call TRBJ1-2, with TRBD1 matching over 7 bases. Germline CDR1 reads MNHEY; CDR2 reads SVGAGI. CDR3 length: 12 residues. CDR3 DNA sequence: TGTGTCTCCGGGACAGCAAACTATGGCTACACCTTC. It encodes CVSGTANYGYTF.

Only a few counts were recorded for this clone. The chain joins TRBV6-1 to TRBJ2-7; 9 positions agree with TRBD2. The CDR3 has 17 residues. Unmatched junction bases numbered 8, after V lost 2 bases and J lost 0 bases. CDR1 is MNHNS and CDR2 is SASEGT in the germline V gene. The CDR3 is CASSEPGLARGSYEQYF. CDR3 coding DNA: TGTGCCAGCAGTGAACCCGGACTAGCGAGGGGCTCCTACGAGCAGTACTTC.

The chain uses TRBV13 and TRBJ2-1; D might be TRBD1 (7 bases). V gave up 2 bases and J gave up 7 bases, with 12 bases separating them. The CDR3 loop spans 14 amino acids. Germline V gene data show CDR1 as PRHDT and CDR2 as FYEKMQ (reference sequence). The CDR3 DNA follows: TGTGCCAGCAGCTTACTCGCAGGGGGGAATGAGCAGTTCTTC. This sequence encodes CASSLLAGGNEQFF.

This clone was detected many times. This sequence joins TRBV2 and TRBJ1-5; tentative D call: TRBD1 (5 bases). The V end was cut by 1 base, the J end by 3 bases, with 7 bases between. Germline-derived CDR1 and CDR2 are SNHLY and FYNNEI. The CDR3 has 14 residues. The CDR3 spells CASSEVQVNQPQHF. The CDR3 nucleotides read TGTGCCAGCAGTGAAGTACAGGTCAATCAGCCCCAGCATTTT.

The chain recombines TRBV13 with TRBJ1-4; TRBD1 is a possible D gene (5 bases). The CDR3 has 15 amino acids. Germline loops: CDR1 PRHDT, CDR2 FYEKMQ (reference sequence). The ends were cut back, 1 base at V and 1 base at J, with 7 bases in the middle. The CDR3 loop is CASSLAGGTNEKLFF. CDR3 in DNA: TGTGCCAGCAGCTTAGCGGGGGGAACTAATGAAAAACTGTTTTTT.

The chain employs TRBV6-1 and TRBJ1-1, with 7 bases fitting TRBD1. The CDR3 consists of 14 residues. J gave up 4 bases and V 4 bases, and 6 bases lay outside the gene matches. From germline, CDR1 is MNHNS and CDR2 SASEGT. This CDR3 reads CASSVQTGPTEAFF. For the CDR3, the DNA is TGTGCCAGCAGTGTCCAGACAGGGCCCACTGAAGCTTTCTTT.